Each of the 2 T cell receptor beta chains below was sequenced from the same sample in a study of glioma-infiltrating T cells after dendritic cell vaccination. This sample's time point: after dendritic cell vaccination, including at tumor progression/relapse. Sequenced by immunoSEQ multiplex PCR; TCRdb stores in-frame clones only, minus some. Of 99,000 or so clones listed, 90% are singletons. Sequenced here: blood, sampled after dendritic cell vaccination. The receptors here all came from a human donor with glioblastoma.

The rearrangement links TRBV19 to TRBJ2-2; 13 positions match TRBD2. Germline lookup yields CDR1 LNHDA and CDR2 SQIVND (reference sequence). With 7 bases clipped from V and 4 bases from J, the junction kept 3 bases outside the gene matches. CDR3 length: 15 amino acids. CDR3 nucleotide sequence: TGTGCCAGTAATAGACTAGCGGGGGGCACCGGGGAGCTGTTTTTT. It translates to CASNRLAGGTGELFF.

V gene TRBV2 combines with J gene TRBJ1-1; D is possibly TRBD1 (5 bases). The length of the CDR3 is 14 residues. Germline values: CDR1 SNHLY, CDR2 FYNNEI. V lost 3 bases and J 5 bases, leaving 13 bases between the germline ends. The CDR3 spells CASSEPGIQTEAFF. CDR3 in DNA: TGTGCCAGCAGTGAGCCAGGGATTCAGACTGAAGCTTTCTTT.